Below are 18 T cell receptor beta chains sequenced from a single sample in a study of blood T cell repertoires in COVID-19. Data came from immunoSEQ multiplex PCR; TCRdb stores just in-frame clones and leaves some out. The sample holds fewer than 70,000 clones, roughly 83% seen once. The sequenced material came from peripheral blood. Every receptor here comes from a man between 45 and 60 years old with active COVID-19.

Written as DNA, the CDR3 is TGTGCCAGCAGTGACCCCGGGACACCCAAAAGATATGGCTACACCTTC. This codes for CASSDPGTPKRYGYTF. The chain links TRBV2 to TRBJ1-2; tentatively, D is TRBD1 (6 bases). V shed 3 bases and J shed 5 bases, with 19 bases lying between them. This CDR3 contains 16 residues. Germline V CDR1 and CDR2: SNHLY, FYNNEI.

The V call is TRBV24-1, the J call TRBJ2-5; 7 bases match TRBD1. Per germline, CDR1 KGHDR and CDR2 SFDVKD. The V and J ends lost 2 bases and 4 bases, in that order; junction bases with no gene match: 3. This CDR3 contains 14 residues. The CDR3 loop reads CATSDSRTGETQYF. The CDR3 region has the DNA TGTGCCACCAGTGATTCCCGGACAGGAGAGACCCAGTACTTC.

The genes are TRBV4-3 and TRBJ2-3, with 7 nucleotides matching TRBD2. Germline V gene sequence: CDR1 LGHNA, CDR2 YSLEER. The CDR3 contains 15 residues. The ends lost 4 bases at V and 3 bases at J; junction bases unmatched: 7. In DNA form, the CDR3 reads TGCGCCAGCAGCCCCGAGCGGGGCTGGACAGATACGCAGTATTTT. Translation gives CASSPERGWTDTQYF.

This clone was counted once. The chain recombines TRBV6-1 with TRBJ1-2; unclear D gene. Trimming cost V 2 bases and J 5 bases, with 6 bases left between them. From germline, CDR1 is MNHNS and CDR2 SASEGT. The CDR3 length is 12 residues. CDR3 residues: CASSELEYGYTF. CDR3 in DNA: TGTGCCAGCAGTGAACTAGAATATGGCTACACCTTC.

CDR3 region: CASSQAGTGGDEQFF. The CDR3 DNA follows: TGTGCCAGCAGCCAGGCCGGGACAGGGGGCGATGAGCAGTTCTTC. This chain uses TRBV3-1 (or the pseudogene TRBV3-2) with TRBJ2-1, with 12 positions matching TRBD1. This CDR3 has 15 amino acids. Losses at the gene ends were 3 bases for V and 8 bases for J; bases not matched to a gene: 5. Germline loops: CDR1 LGHDT, CDR2 YNNKEL (reference sequence).

The rearrangement links TRBV15 to TRBJ1-2; D gene unclear. CDR3 length: 15 residues. V was shortened by 5 bases and J by 5 bases, with 18 bases between the two germline ends. In germline, CDR1 is LNHNV, CDR2 YYDKDF (reference sequence). CDR3 coding DNA: TGTGCCACCAGCTCGACGGAGACCGCACGGTATGGCTACACCTTC. Amino acid sequence: CATSSTETARYGYTF.

This clone has only a few counts. Written as DNA, the CDR3 is TGTGCCATCACCCCGACACACTATGGCTACACCTTC. It translates to CAITPTHYGYTF. The chain combines TRBV10-3 with TRBJ1-2; D call uncertain. Deletions cut 7 bases from V and 3 bases from J, with 9 bases between. This CDR3 comprises 12 residues. Germline assignment: CDR1 ENHRY and CDR2 SYGVKD.

The genes are TRBV5-5 and TRBJ2-7, with 11 bases matching TRBD2. The length of the CDR3 is 15 residues. Germline V gene lookup returns CDR1 SGHKS and CDR2 YYEKEE (reference sequence). V lost 3 bases and J lost 3; bases outside the gene matches: 5. CDR3 amino acids: CASSSTGTSGYEQYF. As DNA, the CDR3 is TGTGCCAGCAGCTCTACCGGGACTAGCGGCTACGAGCAGTACTTC.

The rearrangement joins TRBV18 to TRBJ1-6; unclear D gene. The CDR3 covers 13 residues. CDR1 KGHSH and CDR2 LQKENI come from the germline V gene. V was cut by 5 bases and J by 8 bases, with 10 bases left in between. CDR3 amino acids: CASSKEIDSPLHF. In DNA, the CDR3 is TGTGCCAGCTCAAAGGAGATTGATTCACCCCTCCACTTT.

The V and J genes are TRBV7-9 and TRBJ2-7; D is perhaps TRBD1 (6 bases). CDR1 SEHNR and CDR2 FQNEAQ come from the germline V gene (reference sequence). V was trimmed by 7 bases and J by 3 bases, leaving 16 bases between them. This CDR3 has 14 residues. The CDR3 spells CASTSDREGYEQYF. The CDR3 bases are TGTGCCAGCACCTCGGACAGAGAAGGCTACGAGCAGTACTTC.

The chain employs TRBV18 and TRBJ2-2; D is undetermined. V was clipped by 0 bases and J by 6 bases, with 5 bases between them. This CDR3 contains 13 residues. Germline CDR1 KGHSH, CDR2 LQKENI. The CDR3 DNA reads as TGTGCCAGCTCACCACCGAGTGCCGGGGAGCTGTTTTTT. This codes for CASSPPSAGELFF.

The chain uses TRBV7-9 and TRBJ2-7; possibly TRBD1 for D (7 bases). The V end lost 1 base, the J end lost 3 bases, and 10 bases lay between the germline ends. Per germline, CDR1 SEHNR and CDR2 FQNEAQ (reference sequence). CDR3 length equals 14 residues. In DNA, the CDR3 is TGTGCCAGCAGCTTAGGGCAGGGGGGCTACGAGCAGTACTTC. Amino acids: CASSLGQGGYEQYF.

This clone was recorded once. The rearrangement links TRBV6-6 to TRBJ1-6; no firm D call. Trimming stripped 4 bases from V and 14 bases from J, with 12 bases between. Germline V gene sequence: CDR1 MNHNY, CDR2 SVGAGI (reference sequence). This CDR3 comprises 12 residues. In nucleotides, the CDR3 is TGTGCCAGCAGTTCGCCCCTGGAGTCCCTCCACTTT. Its translation: CASSSPLESLHF.

The rearrangement links TRBV6-5 to TRBJ2-7; D might be TRBD2 (6 bases). Germline V gives CDR1 MNHEY, CDR2 SVGAGI. V shed 10 bases and J shed 4 bases, with 17 bases lying between them. The CDR3 totals 13 residues. The CDR3 reads CATLNGGGYEQYF. The DNA for the CDR3 is TGTGCCACCCTGAACGGGGGTGGGTACGAGCAGTACTTC.

In nucleotides, the CDR3 is TGTGCCAGCAAATTAGCGGGAAAGGCCGGGGAGCTGTTTTTT. The encoded protein is CASKLAGKAGELFF. The chain combines TRBV6-5 with TRBJ2-2, with 8 bases matching TRBD2. The CDR3 has 14 amino acids. The germline V gene encodes CDR1 MNHEY and CDR2 SVGAGI. V was clipped by 7 bases and J by 6 bases; unmatched bases: 7.

This chain joins TRBV2 and TRBJ2-1, with a tentative D call TRBD2 (5 bases). The CDR3 consists of 16 residues. Between the trimmed V and J ends, which lost 2 bases and 3 bases, there was a span of 14 bases. Germline V gives CDR1 SNHLY, CDR2 FYNNEI. The CDR3 coding sequence is TGTGCCAGCAGTGAACGTGGGGAGCTAATCTACAATGAGCAGTTCTTC. Its translation: CASSERGELIYNEQFF.

This rearrangement joins TRBV27 to TRBJ1-6; D is undetermined. V was cut by 4 bases and J by 14 bases, with 18 bases left in between. This CDR3 has 14 amino acids. Germline V lookup: CDR1 MNHEY, CDR2 SMNVEV (reference sequence). The CDR3 region is CASSWAPRPHTLHF. In nucleotides, the CDR3 is TGTGCCAGCAGTTGGGCCCCTCGGCCCCACACCCTCCACTTT.

The chain couples TRBV2 to TRBJ2-1, with 11 bases that match TRBD2. Germline V gives CDR1 SNHLY, CDR2 FYNNEI. V shed 5 bases and J 7 bases; nucleotides not matched to a gene: 7. The CDR3 extends over 15 amino acids. The DNA for the CDR3 is TGTGCCAGCAGTCCCGGGACTAGCGGTCTGAATGAGCAGTTCTTC. Amino acid sequence: CASSPGTSGLNEQFF.